Given below is one T cell receptor beta chain in context. Its antigen is unknown. Per-base qualities were not stored, and no clone one base away is much larger. This specimen belongs to a study of blood T cell repertoires in COVID-19 (dated by TCRdb to about 2020). About the study as a whole: Samples from collaborators originated in the United States, Italy and Spain and spanned both the acute and convalescent phases of COVID-19. The material from the prospective study consisted of cDNA or gDNA derived from T cells, B-cell-depleted T cells, or PBMCs. The dataset comprised deeply sampled blood TCRbeta repertoires from subjects exposed to, actively infected with, or recovered from COVID-19. The repertoires were released in a freely available public database meant as a resource for research on the immune response to SARS-CoV-2. Samples were obtained from the ongoing ImmuneRACE study (first 160 participants) and from 1,200 or so subjects provided by 6 global collaborators. A de-identified subject ID, COVID-19 status, age in years and sex were almost always included in the sample metadata. HLA class I and class II types, where available, came from metadata supplied by the sample provider rather than from assay-based typing. Overall study results and their limits: The quantity of clinical and demographic metadata differed by source and by participant and was supplied without curation.

In the prospective study, participants were roughly 18 to 100 years old, resided in about two dozen geographic areas of the United States, and were enrolled through a virtual design. In the prospective study, participants were assigned to cohorts based on the clinical history participants reported in a screening survey and a study questionnaire. Recovered participants in ImmuneRACE Cohort 3 were defined as having two consecutive negative NP/OP PCR tests, clearance from a healthcare professional, or resolution of symptoms. In the prospective study, whole blood, serum and a nasopharyngeal or oropharyngeal swab were collected from each participant by mobile phlebotomists. Prospective study participants could optionally give additional blood draws and questionnaires over an approximately two-month period. Before DNA extraction, prospective study blood samples were shipped either frozen or at room temperature.

The immunoSEQ Assay, a bias-controlled multiplex PCR, was used to amplify TCRbeta CDR3 regions from genomic DNA. In the paper's pipeline: Within the assay, amplification of reference gene primers was used to estimate how many nucleated cells each sample contained. Sequence reads were collapsed and filtered to measure the absolute abundance of every unique TCRbeta CDR3 rearrangement. For each sample, productive Simpson clonality was calculated as the square root of Simpson's diversity index over productive rearrangements. TCRdb re-hosts the immuneACCESS table, in-frame sequences only. Its copies lack some clones; in the studies checked, an unresolved V gene accounts for under half of them, and the cause for the rest is not known. For V, J and clone size, that table is used; D and trimming come from the DNA. The sample table lists about 300,000 clones, about nine tenths of them with a count of one. The ten top clones hold roughly 4% of the sample.

The receptor's source is a man aged 30-40 years who had recovered from COVID-19. The specimen sequenced was PBMCs or T cells enriched from blood (not recorded which).

This receptor has the CDR3 CASSLGERDPRGYEQYF. At the DNA level, the sequence is TGTGCCAGCAGCTTGGGGGAGCGGGACCCTAGAGGCTACGAGCAGTACTTC. The sequence joins TRBV5-6 to TRBJ2-7, with 7 bases aligning to TRBD2. V trim: 0 bases; J trim: 3 bases; unmatched bases: 12. The germline V gene gives CDR1 as SGHDT and CDR2 as YYEEEE. The CDR3 goes from the cysteine to the phenylalanine over 17 residues. Only the CDR3 DNA is retained, 51 bases long and in frame from the first base.